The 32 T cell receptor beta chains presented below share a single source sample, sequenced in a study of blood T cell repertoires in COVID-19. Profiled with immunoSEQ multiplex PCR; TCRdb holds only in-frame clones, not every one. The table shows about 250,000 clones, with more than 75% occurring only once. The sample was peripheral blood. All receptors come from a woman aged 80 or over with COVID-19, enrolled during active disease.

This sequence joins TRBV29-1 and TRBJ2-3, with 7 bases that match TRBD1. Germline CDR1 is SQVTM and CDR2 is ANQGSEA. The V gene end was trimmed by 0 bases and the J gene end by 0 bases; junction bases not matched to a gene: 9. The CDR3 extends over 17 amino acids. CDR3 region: CSVEDNVQGISTDTQYF. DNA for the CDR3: TGCAGCGTTGAAGATAACGTACAGGGGATCAGCACAGATACGCAGTATTTT.

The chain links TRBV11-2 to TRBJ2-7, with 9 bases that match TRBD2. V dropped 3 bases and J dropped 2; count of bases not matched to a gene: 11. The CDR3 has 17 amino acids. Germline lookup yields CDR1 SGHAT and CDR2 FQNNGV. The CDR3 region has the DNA TGTGCCAGCAGCTTGGGGCTAGCGGGGCCCCCCGCCTACGAGCAGTACTTC. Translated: CASSLGLAGPPAYEQYF.

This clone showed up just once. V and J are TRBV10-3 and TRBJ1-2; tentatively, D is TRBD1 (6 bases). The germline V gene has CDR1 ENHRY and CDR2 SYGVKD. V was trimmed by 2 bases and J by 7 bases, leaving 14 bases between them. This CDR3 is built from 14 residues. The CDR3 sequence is CAISEQAGDFGYTF. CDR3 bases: TGTGCCATCAGTGAGCAGGCAGGGGATTTTGGCTACACCTTC.

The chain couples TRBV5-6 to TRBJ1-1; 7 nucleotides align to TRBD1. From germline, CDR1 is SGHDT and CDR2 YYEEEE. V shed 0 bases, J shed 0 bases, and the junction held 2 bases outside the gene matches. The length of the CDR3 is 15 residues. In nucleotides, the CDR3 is TGTGCCAGCAGCTTGGGGGACAGCGTGAACACTGAAGCTTTCTTT. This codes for CASSLGDSVNTEAFF.

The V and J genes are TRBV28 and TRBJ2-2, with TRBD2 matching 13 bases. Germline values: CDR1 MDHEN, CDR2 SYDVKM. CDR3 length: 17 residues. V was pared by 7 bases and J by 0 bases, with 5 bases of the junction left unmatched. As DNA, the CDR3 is TGTGCCAGCATCACTAGCGGGGGGGCCTCGAACACCGGGGAGCTGTTTTTT. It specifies CASITSGGASNTGELFF.

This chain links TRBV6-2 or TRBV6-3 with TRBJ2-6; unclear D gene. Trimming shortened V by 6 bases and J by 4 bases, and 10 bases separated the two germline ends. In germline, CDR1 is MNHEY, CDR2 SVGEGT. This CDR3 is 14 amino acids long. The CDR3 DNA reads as TGTGCCAGCAGCCCCCACATGGGGGCCAACGTCCTGACTTTC. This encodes CASSPHMGANVLTF.

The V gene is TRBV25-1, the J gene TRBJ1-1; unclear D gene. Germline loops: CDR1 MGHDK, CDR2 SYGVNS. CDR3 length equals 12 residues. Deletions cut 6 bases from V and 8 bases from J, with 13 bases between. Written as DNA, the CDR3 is TGTGCCAGCAGGGATGGGAGTGTCGAAGCTTTCTTT. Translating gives CASRDGSVEAFF.

As DNA, the CDR3 is TGCGCCAGCAGCCTCGACAGATCCCAGAACACTGAAGCTTTCTTT. As protein: CASSLDRSQNTEAFF. V is TRBV5-1 and J is TRBJ1-1, with D perhaps matching TRBD1 (5 bases). V dropped 4 bases and J dropped 1 base, with 14 bases sitting between them. CDR3 length: 15 amino acids. The germline gives CDR1 SGHRS, CDR2 YFSETQ.

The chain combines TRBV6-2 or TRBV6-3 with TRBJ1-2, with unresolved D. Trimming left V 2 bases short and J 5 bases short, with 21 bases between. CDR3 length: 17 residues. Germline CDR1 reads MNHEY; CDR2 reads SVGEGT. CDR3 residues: CASSYTQDTPHDYGYTF. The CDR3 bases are TGTGCCAGCAGTTACACCCAAGACACCCCGCACGATTATGGCTACACCTTC.

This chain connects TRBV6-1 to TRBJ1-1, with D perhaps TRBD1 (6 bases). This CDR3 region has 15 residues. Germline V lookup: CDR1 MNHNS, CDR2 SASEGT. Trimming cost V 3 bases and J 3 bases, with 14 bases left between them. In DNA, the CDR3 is TGTGCCAGCAGTGATCGGGGGGCCGTGGACACTGAAGCTTTCTTT. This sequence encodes CASSDRGAVDTEAFF.

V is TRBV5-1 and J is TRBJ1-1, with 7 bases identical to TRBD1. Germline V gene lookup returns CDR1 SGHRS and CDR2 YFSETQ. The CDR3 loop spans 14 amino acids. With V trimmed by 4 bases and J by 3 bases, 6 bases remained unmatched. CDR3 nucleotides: TGCGCCAGCAGCGGAACAGGGGAGGACACTGAAGCTTTCTTT. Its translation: CASSGTGEDTEAFF.

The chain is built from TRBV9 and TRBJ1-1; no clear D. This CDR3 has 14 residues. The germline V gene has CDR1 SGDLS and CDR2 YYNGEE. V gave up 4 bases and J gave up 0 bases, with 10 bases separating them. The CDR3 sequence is CASSSPGMNTEAFF. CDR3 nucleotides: TGTGCCAGCAGCAGTCCGGGAATGAACACTGAAGCTTTCTTT.

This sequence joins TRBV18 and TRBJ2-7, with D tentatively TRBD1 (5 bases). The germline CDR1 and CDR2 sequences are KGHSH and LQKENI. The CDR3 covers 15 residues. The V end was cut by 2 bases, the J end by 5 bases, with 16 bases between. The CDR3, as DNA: TGTGCCAGCTCACCAAACAATATCAGGGTCCACGAGCAGTACGTC. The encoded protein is CASSPNNIRVHEQYV.

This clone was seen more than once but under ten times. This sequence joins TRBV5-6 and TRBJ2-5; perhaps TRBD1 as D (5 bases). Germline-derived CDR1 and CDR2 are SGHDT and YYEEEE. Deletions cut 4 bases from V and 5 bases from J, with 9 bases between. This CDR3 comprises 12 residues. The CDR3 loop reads CASSPGRETQYF. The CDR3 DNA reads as TGTGCCAGCAGCCCAGGGCGGGAGACCCAGTACTTC. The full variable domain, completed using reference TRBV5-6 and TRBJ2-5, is DAGVTQSPTHLIKTRGQQVTLRCSPKSGHDTVSWYQQALGQGPQFIFQYYEEEERQRGNFPDRFSGHQFPNYSSELNVNALLLGDSALYLCASSPGRETQYFGPGTRLLVL.

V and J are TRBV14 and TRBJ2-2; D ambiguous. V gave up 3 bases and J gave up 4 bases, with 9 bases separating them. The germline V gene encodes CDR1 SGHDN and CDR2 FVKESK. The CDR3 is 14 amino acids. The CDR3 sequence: CASSHRSSTGELFF. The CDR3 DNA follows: TGTGCCAGCAGCCACCGGAGCTCCACCGGGGAGCTGTTTTTT. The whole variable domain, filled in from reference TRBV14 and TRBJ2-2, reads EAGVTQFPSHSVIEKGQTVTLRCDPISGHDNLYWYRRVMGKEIKFLLHFVKESKQDESGMPNNRFLAERTGGTYSTLKVQPAELEDSGVYFCASSHRSSTGELFFGEGSRLTVL.

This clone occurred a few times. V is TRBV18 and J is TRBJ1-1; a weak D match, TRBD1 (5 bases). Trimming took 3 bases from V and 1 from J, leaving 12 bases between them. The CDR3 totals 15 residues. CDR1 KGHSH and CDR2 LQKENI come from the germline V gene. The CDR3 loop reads CASSPLPQGNTEAFF. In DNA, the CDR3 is TGTGCCAGCTCACCCTTACCTCAGGGGAACACTGAAGCTTTCTTT.

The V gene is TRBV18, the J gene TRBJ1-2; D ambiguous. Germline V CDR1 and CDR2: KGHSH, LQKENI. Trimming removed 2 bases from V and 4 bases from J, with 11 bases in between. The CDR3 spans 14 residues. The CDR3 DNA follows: TGTGCCAGCTCACCAGAAAGAACGGTCTATGGCTACACCTTC. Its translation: CASSPERTVYGYTF.

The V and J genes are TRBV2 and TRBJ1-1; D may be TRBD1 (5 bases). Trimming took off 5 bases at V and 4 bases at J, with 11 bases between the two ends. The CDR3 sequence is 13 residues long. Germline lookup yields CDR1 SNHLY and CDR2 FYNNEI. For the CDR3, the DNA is TGTGCCAGCAGTTGGCAGGGAACCACTGAAGCTTTCTTT. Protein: CASSWQGTTEAFF.

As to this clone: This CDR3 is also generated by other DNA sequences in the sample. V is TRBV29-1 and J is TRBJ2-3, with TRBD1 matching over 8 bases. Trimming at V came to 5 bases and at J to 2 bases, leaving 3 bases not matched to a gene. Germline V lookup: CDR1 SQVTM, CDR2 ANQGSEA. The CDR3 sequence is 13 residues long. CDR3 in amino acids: CSVRTGTTDTQYF. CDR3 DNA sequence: TGCAGCGTTCGGACAGGGACCACAGATACGCAGTATTTT.

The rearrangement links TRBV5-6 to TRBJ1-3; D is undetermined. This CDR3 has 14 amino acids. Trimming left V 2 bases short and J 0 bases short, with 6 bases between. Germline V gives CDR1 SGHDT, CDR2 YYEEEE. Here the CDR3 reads CASSFVGSGNTIYF. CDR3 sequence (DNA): TGTGCCAGCAGCTTTGTCGGCTCTGGAAACACCATATATTTT.

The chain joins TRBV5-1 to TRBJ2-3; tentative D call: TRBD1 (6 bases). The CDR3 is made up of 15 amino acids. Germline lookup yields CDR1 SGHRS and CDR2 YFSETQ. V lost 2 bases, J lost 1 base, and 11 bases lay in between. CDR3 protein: CASSLQGGGTDTQYF. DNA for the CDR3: TGCGCCAGCAGCTTACAGGGTGGTGGCACAGATACGCAGTATTTT. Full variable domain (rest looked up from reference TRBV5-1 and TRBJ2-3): KAGVTQTPRYLIKTRGQQVTLSCSPISGHRSVSWYQQTPGQGLQFLFEYFSETQRNKGNFPGRFSGRQFSNSRSEMNVSTLELGDSALYLCASSLQGGGTDTQYFGPGTRLTVL.

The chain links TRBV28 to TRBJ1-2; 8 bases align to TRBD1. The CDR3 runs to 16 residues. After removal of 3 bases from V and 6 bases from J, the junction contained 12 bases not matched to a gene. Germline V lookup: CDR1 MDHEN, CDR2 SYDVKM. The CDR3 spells CASSLVSRGQGDGYTF. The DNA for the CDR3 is TGTGCCAGCAGTTTGGTGAGCAGGGGGCAAGGAGATGGCTACACCTTC.

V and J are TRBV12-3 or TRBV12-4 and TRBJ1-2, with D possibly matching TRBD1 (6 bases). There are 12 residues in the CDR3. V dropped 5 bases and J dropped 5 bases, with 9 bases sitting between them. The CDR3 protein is CASSPGEYGYTF. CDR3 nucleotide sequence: TGTGCCAGCAGTCCAGGGGAATATGGCTACACCTTC.

The CDR3 loop reads CASSGGDRSDYGYTF. The CDR3 region has the DNA TGTGCCAGCAGCGGGGGGGACAGGTCTGACTATGGCTACACCTTC. This chain joins TRBV9 and TRBJ1-2; 8 positions match TRBD1. The J segment lost 3 bases and the V segment lost 3 bases, leaving 7 bases of the junction unmatched. The CDR3 is 15 residues long. Germline V gene data show CDR1 as SGDLS and CDR2 as YYNGEE.

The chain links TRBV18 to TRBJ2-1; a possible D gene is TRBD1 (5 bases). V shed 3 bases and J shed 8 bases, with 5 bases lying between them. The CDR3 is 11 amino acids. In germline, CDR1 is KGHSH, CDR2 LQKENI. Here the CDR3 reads CASSPRDEQFF. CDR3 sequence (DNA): TGTGCCAGCTCACCCAGGGATGAGCAGTTCTTC.

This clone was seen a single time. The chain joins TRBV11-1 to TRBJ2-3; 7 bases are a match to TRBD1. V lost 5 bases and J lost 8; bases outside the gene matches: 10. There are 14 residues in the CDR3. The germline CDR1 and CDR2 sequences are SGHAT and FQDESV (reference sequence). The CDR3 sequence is CASSAITGAGTQYF. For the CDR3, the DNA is TGTGCCAGCAGCGCAATTACAGGGGCAGGTACGCAGTATTTT.

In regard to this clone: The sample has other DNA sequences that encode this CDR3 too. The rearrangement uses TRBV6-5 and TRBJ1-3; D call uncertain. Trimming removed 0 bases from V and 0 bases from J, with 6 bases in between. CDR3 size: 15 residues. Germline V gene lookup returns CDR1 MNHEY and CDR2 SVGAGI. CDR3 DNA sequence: TGTGCCAGCAGTTACTCTTTCGGCTCTGGAAACACCATATATTTT. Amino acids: CASSYSFGSGNTIYF.

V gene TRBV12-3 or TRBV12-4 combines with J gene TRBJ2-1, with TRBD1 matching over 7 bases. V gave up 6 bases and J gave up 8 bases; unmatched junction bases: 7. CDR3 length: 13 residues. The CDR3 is CASSRDRDDEQFF. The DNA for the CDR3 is TGTGCCAGCAGCCGAGACAGGGATGATGAGCAGTTCTTC.

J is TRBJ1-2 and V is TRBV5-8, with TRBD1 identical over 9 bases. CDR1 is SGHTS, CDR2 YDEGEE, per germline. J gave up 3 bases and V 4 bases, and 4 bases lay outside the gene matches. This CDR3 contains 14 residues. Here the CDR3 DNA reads TGTGCCAGCAGCGGTAGGACAGGGGACTATGGCTACACCTTC. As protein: CASSGRTGDYGYTF.

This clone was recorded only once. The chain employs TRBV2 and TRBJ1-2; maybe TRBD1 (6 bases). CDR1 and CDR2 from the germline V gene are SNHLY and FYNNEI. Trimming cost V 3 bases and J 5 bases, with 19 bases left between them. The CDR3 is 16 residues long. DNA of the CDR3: TGTGCCAGCAGTGACCGACAGGCCTCGGCCATTTATGGCTACACCTTC. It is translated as CASSDRQASAIYGYTF.

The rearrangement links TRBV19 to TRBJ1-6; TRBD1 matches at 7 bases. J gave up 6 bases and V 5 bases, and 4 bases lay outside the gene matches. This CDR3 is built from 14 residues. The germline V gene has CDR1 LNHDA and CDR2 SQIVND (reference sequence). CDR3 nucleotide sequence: TGTGCCAGTAGTGTCCGGGACAGTAATTCACCCCTCCACTTT. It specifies CASSVRDSNSPLHF.

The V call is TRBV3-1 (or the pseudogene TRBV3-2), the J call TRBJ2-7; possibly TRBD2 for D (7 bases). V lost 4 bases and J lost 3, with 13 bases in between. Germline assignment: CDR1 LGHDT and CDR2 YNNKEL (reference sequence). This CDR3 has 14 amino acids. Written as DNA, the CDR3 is TGTGCCAGCAGCCGCAAAGGGGGGGACTACGAGCAGTACTTC. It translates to CASSRKGGDYEQYF.